The rows below give T cell receptor beta chains drawn from one sample of a study of glioma-infiltrating T cells. One entry per CDR3 protein results from TCRdb running MiXCR on the multiplex PCR reads. Of 300,000 to 450,000 distinct CDR3 sequences in the sample, around 38% were seen once. Source material: glioma tissue, nonneoplastic brain tissue, or PBMCs (not recorded which). These TCRs come from a human donor with low-grade glioma or glioblastoma, undergoing nonglioma brain surgery, or in good health (not recorded which). Each CDR3 is given with its conserved first and last residue. A D gene is named only where the DNA matches it firmly. Clone size is stated in some rows and not others, as once, few, many or a class when expanded.

clone size: few; V gene: TRBV7-9; D gene: TRBD1; J gene: TRBJ2-4; CDR3 DNA: TGTGCCAGCAACCCCTTGTTTAGGGACAGGGGGCGCGAGACAGCCAAAAACATTCAGTACTTC; CDR3 protein: CASNPLFRDRGRETAKNIQYF
clone size: NA; V gene: TRBV13; D gene: TRBD2; J gene: TRBJ2-1; CDR3 DNA: TGTGCCAGCAGCACTACTAGCGGAAACTACAATGAGCAGTTCTTC; CDR3 protein: CASSTTSGNYNEQFF
clone size: NA; V gene: TRBV28; D gene: TRBD1; J gene: TRBJ2-3; CDR3 DNA: TGTGCCAGCAGTTTATGGGGGACGGGACAGGGGGCCACAGATACGCAGTATTTT; CDR3 protein: CASSLWGTGQGATDTQYF
clone size: few; V gene: TRBV7-9; D gene: NA; J gene: TRBJ2-5; CDR3 DNA: TGTGCCAGCAGGACTACATTAAACGGAGAGACCCAGTACTTC; CDR3 protein: CASRTTLNGETQYF
clone size: NA; V gene: TRBV3-1; D gene: NA; J gene: TRBJ2-3; CDR3 DNA: TGTGCCAGCAGTGTCCAGGGCAGGTGGACAGATACGCAGTATTTT; CDR3 protein: CASSVQGRWTDTQYF
clone size: few; V gene: TRBV12-3/TRBV12-4; D gene: NA; J gene: TRBJ1-5; CDR3 DNA: TGTGCCAGCTCCAAGGGCAGGGGCAATCAGCCCCAGCATTTT; CDR3 protein: CASSKGRGNQPQHF
clone size: few; V gene: TRBV2; D gene: NA; J gene: TRBJ1-1; CDR3 DNA: TGTGCCAGCAGCGAGCAGGGGCGTTGGACTGAAGCTTTCTTT; CDR3 protein: CASSEQGRWTEAFF
clone size: few; V gene: TRBV28; D gene: NA; J gene: TRBJ2-1; CDR3 DNA: TGTGCCAGCAGTAAATACGTCCAGGGACGTGAGCAGTTCTTC; CDR3 protein: CASSKYVQGREQFF
clone size: NA; V gene: TRBV20-1; D gene: TRBD2; J gene: TRBJ2-1; CDR3 DNA: TGCAGTGCTAGAGGGATTTTGATAGCGGGAGGCCAGAATGAGCAGTTCTTC; CDR3 protein: CSARGILIAGGQNEQFF
clone size: many; V gene: TRBV28; D gene: NA; J gene: TRBJ1-1; CDR3 DNA: TGTGCCAGCAGCAGGGACAACTCCCTGACTGAAGCTTTCTTT; CDR3 protein: CASSRDNSLTEAFF
clone size: many; V gene: TRBV28; D gene: TRBD1; J gene: TRBJ1-2; CDR3 DNA: TGTGCCAGCAGTTTACTGGCAGGGGGAGGGGGCTACACCTTC; CDR3 protein: CASSLLAGGGGYTF
clone size: NA; V gene: TRBV5-1; D gene: NA; J gene: TRBJ2-7; CDR3 DNA: TGCGCCAGCAGCTCGTGGCGGCAGGGGTCCTACGAGCAGTACTTC; CDR3 protein: CASSSWRQGSYEQYF
clone size: NA; V gene: TRBV6-5; D gene: NA; J gene: TRBJ2-7; CDR3 DNA: TGTGCCAGCAGTTACGAGGACAGTCGCTACGAGCAGTACTTC; CDR3 protein: CASSYEDSRYEQYF
clone size: few; V gene: TRBV4-3; D gene: NA; J gene: TRBJ2-5; CDR3 DNA: TGCGCCAGCAGCCAAGATACCAGAAAAGAGACCCAGTACTTC; CDR3 protein: CASSQDTRKETQYF
clone size: NA; V gene: TRBV19; D gene: NA; J gene: TRBJ1-5; CDR3 DNA: TGTGCCAGTACCCTGGCCGGTCACAATCAGCCCCAGCATTTT; CDR3 protein: CASTLAGHNQPQHF
clone size: NA; V gene: TRBV10-3; D gene: NA; J gene: TRBJ2-5; CDR3 DNA: TGTGCCATCAGTGAACCAGGGCCCCAGGAGACCCAGTACTTC; CDR3 protein: CAISEPGPQETQYF
clone size: NA; V gene: TRBV6-5; D gene: NA; J gene: TRBJ2-2; CDR3 DNA: TGTGCCAGCAGTTATACAGGGAACACCGGGGAGCTGTTTTTT; CDR3 protein: CASSYTGNTGELFF
clone size: few; V gene: TRBV20-1; D gene: TRBD1; J gene: TRBJ2-7; CDR3 DNA: TGCAGTGCTAGAGATTGGAAGGGGACAGGCTACGAGCAGTACTTC; CDR3 protein: CSARDWKGTGYEQYF
clone size: NA; V gene: TRBV5-4; D gene: TRBD2; J gene: TRBJ2-7; CDR3 DNA: TGTGCCAGCAGCTTGGGGGGGGGACTAGCGGGACGCGAGCAGTACTTC; CDR3 protein: CASSLGGGLAGREQYF
clone size: few; V gene: TRBV4-1; D gene: NA; J gene: TRBJ2-3; CDR3 DNA: TGCGCCAGCAGCCAAGTTCTAGTCAGGGATACGCAGTATTTT; CDR3 protein: CASSQVLVRDTQYF
clone size: NA; V gene: TRBV28; D gene: TRBD2; J gene: TRBJ2-1; CDR3 DNA: TGTGCCAGCAGTTCCCTCTCTAGCGGGAGAGAGCAGTTCTTC; CDR3 protein: CASSSLSSGREQFF
clone size: few; V gene: TRBV2; D gene: TRBD1; J gene: TRBJ1-2; CDR3 DNA: TGTGCCAGCAGCCCTCAGGGGGGCTATGGCTACACCTTC; CDR3 protein: CASSPQGGYGYTF
clone size: NA; V gene: TRBV19; D gene: TRBD1; J gene: TRBJ1-5; CDR3 DNA: TGTGCCACCACCGGGACAGGGCAATGGCAGCCCCAGCATTTT; CDR3 protein: CATTGTGQWQPQHF
clone size: few; V gene: TRBV2; D gene: TRBD2; J gene: TRBJ2-7; CDR3 DNA: TGTGCCAGCAGTTCCGGGACTAGCGTGATCTACGAGCAGTACTTC; CDR3 protein: CASSSGTSVIYEQYF
clone size: NA; V gene: TRBV20-1; D gene: NA; J gene: TRBJ2-7; CDR3 DNA: TGCAGTGCTAGACCACGTCATATACCGTCCTACGAGCAGTACTTC; CDR3 protein: CSARPRHIPSYEQYF
clone size: few; V gene: TRBV4-2; D gene: NA; J gene: TRBJ2-1; CDR3 DNA: TGTGCCAGCAGCCAGCATGCCAATGAGCAGTTCTTC; CDR3 protein: CASSQHANEQFF
clone size: few; V gene: TRBV28; D gene: TRBD1; J gene: TRBJ2-2; CDR3 DNA: TGTGCCAGCAGAAGGACAGGGGTCACCGGGGAGCTGTTTTTT; CDR3 protein: CASRRTGVTGELFF
clone size: NA; V gene: TRBV7-2; D gene: NA; J gene: TRBJ1-2; CDR3 DNA: TGTGCCAGCAGCCTGGAGTACCCGGGTGGCTACACCTTC; CDR3 protein: CASSLEYPGGYTF
clone size: NA; V gene: TRBV2; D gene: TRBD1; J gene: TRBJ1-5; CDR3 DNA: TGTGCCAGCTGCCCCGGACAGGTCCGACAGCCCCAGCGTTTT; CDR3 protein: CASCPGQVRQPQRF
clone size: NA; V gene: TRBV5-1; D gene: NA; J gene: TRBJ1-2; CDR3 DNA: TGCGCCAGCAGCTTGGTGGGGCCCCTTAACTATGGCTACACCTTC; CDR3 protein: CASSLVGPLNYGYTF
clone size: few; V gene: TRBV2; D gene: NA; J gene: TRBJ2-5; CDR3 DNA: TGTGCCAGCAGCTCGGGAAGGGCGGCGGGGGAGACCCAGTACTTC; CDR3 protein: CASSSGRAAGETQYF
clone size: NA; V gene: TRBV12-3/TRBV12-4; D gene: TRBD1; J gene: TRBJ2-1; CDR3 DNA: TGTGCCAGCAGAGACCGGGACAGTCCTTATCTACGACCCAATGAGCAGTTCTTC; CDR3 protein: CASRDRDSPYLRPNEQFF
clone size: NA; V gene: TRBV12-3/TRBV12-4; D gene: NA; J gene: TRBJ2-7; CDR3 DNA: TGTGCCAGCAGTCCGAGACAAGCCTCCGACGAGCAGTACTTC; CDR3 protein: CASSPRQASDEQYF
clone size: NA; V gene: TRBV30; D gene: NA; J gene: TRBJ1-5; CDR3 DNA: TGTGCCTGGAGTGTACTTGGGGCAGATCAGCCCCAGCATTTT; CDR3 protein: CAWSVLGADQPQHF
clone size: few; V gene: TRBV4-3; D gene: NA; J gene: TRBJ2-1; CDR3 DNA: TGCGCCAGCAGCCTCTTCGGTCGCAGCGAAACCTACAATGAGCAGTTCTTC; CDR3 protein: CASSLFGRSETYNEQFF
clone size: NA; V gene: TRBV24-1; D gene: NA; J gene: TRBJ2-5; CDR3 DNA: TGTGCCACCAGTGATTTCAGGCACAGAGAGACCCAGTACTTC; CDR3 protein: CATSDFRHRETQYF
clone size: NA; V gene: TRBV28; D gene: NA; J gene: TRBJ1-2; CDR3 DNA: TGTGCCAGCAGTTTAGGGCAGAAGTTCTATGGCTACACCTTC; CDR3 protein: CASSLGQKFYGYTF
clone size: once; V gene: TRBV5-1; D gene: TRBD2; J gene: TRBJ2-2; CDR3 DNA: TGCGCCAGCAGCGCCGGGACTAGCGGGAGTACCGGGGAGCTGTTTTTT; CDR3 protein: CASSAGTSGSTGELFF
clone size: many; V gene: TRBV6-1; D gene: NA; J gene: TRBJ2-3; CDR3 DNA: TGTGCCAGCAGTGAAGTCGCGGGGTATGGAGATACGCAGTATTTT; CDR3 protein: CASSEVAGYGDTQYF
clone size: NA; V gene: TRBV19; D gene: NA; J gene: TRBJ2-7; CDR3 DNA: TGTGCCAGTAGCGGGCATGGTTACGAGCAGTACTTC; CDR3 protein: CASSGHGYEQYF